What follows are 6 T cell receptor beta chains derived from one specimen sequenced in a study of T-cell reconstitution after alpha-beta-depleted transplantation in children. Unique molecular identifiers were used to barcode this TCRbeta library. TCRdb fed the PCR reads into MiXCR, producing one record per CDR3 protein. The table includes 450,000 to 600,000 distinct CDR3 sequences, about 10% detected once. Sequenced here: PBMCs, sampled before TCRalphabeta/CD19-depleted stem cell transplant. The receptors were gathered from a child aged 2-15 years with inherited bone marrow failure, due to receive a stem cell transplant.

This clonotype has at least ten counts. The CDR3 sequence is CASGPGSSGANVLTF. The CDR3 bases are TGTGCCAGCGGTCCAGGGAGCTCTGGGGCCAACGTCCTGACTTTC. The chain is built from TRBV13 and TRBJ2-6; possibly TRBD1 or TRBD2 for D (5 bases each). The CDR3 runs 15 residues. Germline V lookup: CDR1 PRHDT, CDR2 FYEKMQ (reference sequence). V lost 8 bases to trimming and J lost 0 bases, with 11 bases between them.

This clonotype was detected a few times. The chain joins TRBV4-3 to TRBJ2-1; unclear D gene. Germline V lookup: CDR1 LGHNA, CDR2 YSLEER. The CDR3 sequence is 13 residues long. Trimming cost V 0 bases and J 6 bases, with 6 bases left between them. The CDR3 DNA follows: TGCGCCAGCAGCCAAGACTCGATCAATGAGCAGTTCTTC. Translated, it gives CASSQDSINEQFF.

This clonotype was picked up many times. The J gene is TRBJ2-7, the V gene TRBV29-1; 7 nucleotides line up with TRBD1. CDR1 is SQVTM, CDR2 ANQGSEA, per germline. V lost 4 bases to trimming and J lost 1 base; unmatched junction nucleotides: 10. The CDR3 is made up of 15 amino acids. The CDR3, as DNA: TGCAGCGTTGCCCAGGACAGGATTGTGTCCTACGAGCAGTACTTC. Translating gives CSVAQDRIVSYEQYF.

There are many counts of this clonotype. V gene TRBV7-2 combines with J gene TRBJ2-5; possibly TRBD2 for D (5 bases). This CDR3 has 15 residues. V was pared by 5 bases and J by 1 base, with 14 bases between. Germline V gene data show CDR1 as SGHTA and CDR2 as FQGNSA. The CDR3 loop is CASSVLLGPQETQYF. CDR3 DNA sequence: TGTGCCAGCAGCGTCTTACTAGGGCCCCAAGAGACCCAGTACTTC.

This clonotype has more than one count but fewer than ten. J is TRBJ2-7 and V is TRBV20-1; 7 bases are shared with TRBD1. Unmatched junction bases numbered 6, after V lost 8 bases and J lost 2 bases. This CDR3 contains 12 residues. Germline values: CDR1 DFQATT, CDR2 SNEGSKA (reference sequence). CDR3 bases: TGCAGTATGTGGGACAGTCCCTACGAGCAGTACTTC. It codes for CSMWDSPYEQYF.

This clonotype has ten or more counts. The chain recombines TRBV13 with TRBJ2-1; 11 positions agree with TRBD2. CDR3 length: 15 residues. In germline, CDR1 is PRHDT, CDR2 FYEKMQ (reference sequence). Trimming cost V 3 bases and J 9 bases; bases outside gene matches: 7. CDR3 amino acids: CASSFLAGGPGEQFF. CDR3 coding DNA: TGTGCCAGCAGCTTCTTAGCGGGAGGGCCGGGTGAGCAGTTCTTC.